The sequence of this TCR beta chain was determined in a study of cytomegalovirus exposure and HLA in healthy donors (dated by TCRdb to 2017 to 2019). In terms of the full investigation: In an earlier analysis of under 600 of the donors, roughly 300 Gb of sequence data and approximately 100 million unique TCR beta sequences from about 179 million T cells were reported. Among about 360 genotyped donors of the cohort, an average of 235,054 unique TCR beta nucleotide sequences were sequenced per donor, around 20% of them non-productive. The study used immunosequencing to profile the T cell repertoires of about 670 subjects and linked those repertoires to cytomegalovirus serostatus. Donor age, sex, ethnicity and CMV serostatus were compiled together with the repertoire data. To study patterns of TCR occurrence, a later analysis re-analyzed previously published TCR beta repertoires from 500 to 850 donors and added high-resolution HLA genotyping. In a later genetic analysis, genome-wide SNP genotypes for 398 of the 666 donors were used, and that subset was treated as a discovery cohort. About 310 gigabases of sequencing data and tens of millions of unique TCR sequences were included in an early release covering 500 to 750 HLA-typed donors. Rather than using new phenotypic data, the later analysis identified candidate immune exposures from TCR beta sequences and from how often those sequences occurred across donors. All discovery cohort repertoires had been generated using a single sequencing platform. Besides the first cohort of 550 to 750 subjects, a separate validation cohort made up of roughly 130 different subjects was used. A handful of DR-DQ haplotypes were treated as single units for association and clustering because of strong linkage in the cohort. In an earlier analysis of a few hundred of the donors, high-throughput TCR beta sequencing was used to judge whether each TCR beta V gene segment behaved as functional or pseudogenic. The study aimed to test whether signatures of past pathogen exposure could be identified by cataloging public T cell receptors. Typing coverage varied by locus: roughly 620-640 donors for A, B, C, DRB1 and DQB1; approximately 560 for DQA1; nearly 610 for DPA1; 450 to 480 for DPB1. Of the 300 to 500 genotyped donors, more than 75% were placed in the genetic ancestry cluster associated with self-reported Caucasian donors. The study combined high-throughput TCR immunosequencing, statistical association of individual TCRs with disease status, and machine learning to predict cytomegalovirus infection status. HLA typing included class I and class II loci at four-digit resolution. Beyond this particular receptor, the publication reports: The 87-base-pair reads could not distinguish some IMGT-functional V segments, including TRBV6-2 and TRBV6-3, so those segments were excluded. Linkage disequilibrium might explain the correlated functional status among segregating V segments, but an unknown experimental factor could not be ruled out. A cluster of highly shared sequence variants was judged likely to be a technical artifact of the sequencing pipeline. Assigning TCR associations to individual alleles was difficult when HLA alleles, especially DR and DQ, strongly co-occurred. Most CMV-associated TCR beta chains appeared to be HLA-restricted in a later analysis, and the HLA associations seemed to be driven largely by CMV exposure. In vitro tests confirmed that a few of the cytomegalovirus-associated TCR beta chains recognize cytomegalovirus antigens. Across donors, most TCR sequences were observed very rarely, whereas some public TCRs were present in many individuals. In both the original and validation cohorts, the classifier was reported to diagnose cytomegalovirus status with high specificity and sensitivity. V-gene and J-gene trimming of TCR beta chains was associated with a missense DCLRE1C variant in a later genetic analysis, and the association was replicated in an independent cohort. In a later analysis, HLA-associated TCR beta chains showed more clonal expansion and lower generation probabilities than non-associated chains that were equally common. Immune exposure information for the cohort was limited to CMV serostatus. According to a later genetic analysis, donors in an Asian-associated ancestry cluster had fewer N-insertions in productive TCRs than the approximately 650-donor mean. Because counts were too low, roughly 18 rarely observed V segments, including chromosome 9 orphons, were left out of the earlier analysis of 587 of the donors. In a later analysis, some 18,000 TCR beta sequences were associated with specific HLA alleles at a false discovery rate of 0.05. It was suggested by the authors that the approach could potentially be generalized to other disease states and immunological phenotypes. Only TCR beta chains were sequenced in this cohort, and the absence of alpha or paired-chain data limited detectable features. According to a later analysis, TCR association rates differed among HLA loci, with DRB1 alleles showing the most associated TCRs and HLA-C alleles showing the fewest. According to a later analysis, parvovirus B19, influenza, CMV and Epstein-Barr virus appeared linked to several top co-occurrence clusters. The study listed 164 TCR beta chains as associated with cytomegalovirus. In an earlier analysis of 500 to 650 of the donors, most TCR beta V segments appeared in productive rearrangements about 87% or about 30% of the time, broadly matching IMGT annotations. A further reported finding was that TCR beta sequences accurately predicted the HLA-A and HLA-B alleles for most subjects in the first cohort. HLA typing was unavailable for some donors at each locus, so association tests used only the typed subset. Roughly uniform sequencing depth across donors was assumed in presence/absence analyses, although this assumption may not hold.

The cohort was made up of 500 to 800 healthy bone marrow donors. Cohort members were all nominally healthy when sampled, although unrecorded immune exposures were likely present. The donor tested CMV seronegative, placing the donor among the 350 or so seronegative members of the cohort. Each donor provided a peripheral blood sample, and peripheral blood mononuclear cells were used for TCR beta sequencing. The Qiagen DNeasy Blood Extraction Kit was used to extract genomic DNA from the blood cell samples. The sample holds a few counts of this clone. The antigen it binds to is not known. Base qualities are not recorded, but no much larger clone differs from it by a single base. The germline V gene yields SGHRS for CDR1 and YFSETQ for CDR2. Taken from cysteine to phenylalanine, the CDR3 has 16 residues. Here the CDR3 DNA is all that survives: 48 bases in frame from base 1. From V the trimming removes 3 bases and from J it removes 4 bases, while the gene matches leave 11 bases of the junction unaccounted for.

Library preparation employed the immunoSEQ multiplex PCR assay. A mixture of 60 forward primers for TCR Vbeta segments and 13 reverse primers for TCR Jbeta segments was used in the multiplex PCR. A multiplex PCR assay on genomic DNA amplified the CDR3 region of rearranged TCR beta genes. The amplified TCR beta libraries were sequenced on the Illumina HiSeq System as 87-base-pair reads. On the study's bioinformatics: A later analysis tallied roughly 78 million unique TCR beta chains across the approximately 670 repertoires, and about 12 million of those chains were shared by two or more donors. To remove PCR and sequencing errors, raw reads were error-corrected and collapsed into unique sequences using a nearest-neighbor algorithm that merged closely related sequences. V, D and J gene segments were assigned by aligning CDR3 sequences to IMGT reference sequences. For a sequence to be retained, a match of at least six nucleotides to both a V gene segment and a J gene segment was required. Rearrangements were classified as productive when the CDR3 lacked stop codons and remained in frame with V and J, and all other rearrangements were classified as non-productive. CDR3 was defined by IMGT convention, running from the second conserved V-encoded cysteine to the conserved J-encoded phenylalanine. The earlier analysis of 500 to 750 of the donors excluded any sequence lacking an unambiguous match to a single V gene segment. In an earlier analysis of several hundred of the donors, V segments were called functional above 56.7% productive rearrangements and were called segregating when the between-donor standard deviation exceeded 5%. To diagnose cytomegalovirus status from the catalog of TCR beta chain sequences, a statistical classification framework was built. In a later analysis, V and J genes were assigned by comparing TCR nucleotide sequences against IMGT/GENE-DB human TR gene sequences. A later analysis assigned CDR3 sequences and most-parsimonious VDJ recombination scenarios with the TCRdist pipeline. In a later analysis, each TCR beta chain was defined by its CDR3 amino acid sequence together with its V-gene family, and reads without a unique V-gene family were excluded. To address suspected cross-contamination and a sequencing artifact, a later analysis removed 450 to 700 highly shared, low-generation-probability nucleotide sequences. A later analysis calculated a clonal expansion index for each public chain from normalized within-repertoire ranks of inferred template counts. In a later analysis, generation probabilities were computed using a VDJ recombination model fitted to out-of-frame rearrangements, and the results were checked against IGoR. In a later analysis, TCR-TCR, TCR-HLA and TCR-CMV co-occurrence was scored with hypergeometric tests, and a repertoire-size bias correction was applied to TCR pairs. A later analysis estimated false discovery rates by permuting HLA or CMV assignments 20 times. In a later analysis, co-occurring TCRs were grouped using DBSCAN, and TCRdist sequence similarity was added for clustering within HLA-allele-positive subsets. Co-occurrence clustering excluded repertoires with fewer than 30,000 or more than 120,000 public chains, plus five with anomalous nucleotide sharing. This is the immuneACCESS table as TCRdb keeps it, with only in-frame sequences that have V and J called. A part of the clones is gone; compared with another copy, unresolved V genes explain less than half, and the rest is unexplained. From that table come the V and J calls and clone size; the DNA was used to work out D and trimming. In all, the sample holds 60,000 to 75,000 clones, and approximately 70% of those were seen once. The ten largest account for approximately 5.5% of the sample.

Sequencing was carried out using PBMCs. The receptor's source is a man aged 50-60 years in good health and CMV-seronegative. The chain is encoded by TRBV5-1 joined to TRBJ1-2; 8 bases in the junction line up with TRBD1. The CDR3 in this case is CASSSTGTGTPYGYTF. The bases are TGCGCCAGCAGCTCCACCGGGACAGGAACCCCCTATGGCTACACCTTC.